Listed here is a single T cell receptor (beta chain). The antigen is not known. The data were obtained in a study of radiation and T cells in renal cell carcinoma. At the level of the study: Nephrectomy followed 15 Gy stereotactic body radiation by 4 weeks.

Broader study findings: No pretreatment tumor biopsies were available for baseline clonotypes. From baseline, blood top tumor clonotypes peaked at 2 weeks post-radiation.

The V end lost 0 bases, the J end lost 0 bases, and 21 bases lay between the germline ends. Germline V gene lookup returns CDR1 GTSNPN and CDR2 SVGIG (reference sequence). CDR3 size: 19 residues. Method: immunoSEQ multiplex PCR; TCRdb's copy keeps in-frame clones and lacks some. Altogether about 130,000 clones are present, around 80% being singletons, with the ten largest covering approximately 6.3%. Time point reported: blood 2 weeks post-SBRT. Treatment indicated: 15 Gy SBRT to primary tumor, nephrectomy 4 weeks later. Blood was sampled at baseline, 2 weeks and 4 weeks after SBRT. The sample consisted of blood, taken from a patient whose treatment included radiotherapy and nephrectomy. The V gene is TRBV30, the J gene TRBJ2-1, with unresolved D. The sequence was obtained from a man aged 45-65 years with renal cell carcinoma. CDR3 sequence (DNA): TGTGCCTGGAGTGTTGTACGGGCATGGCTCCGAAGCTCCTACAATGAGCAGTTCTTC. Amino acids: CAWSVVRAWLRSSYNEQFF.